Only a few counts were recorded for the clone carrying this TCR beta chain. The CDR3 runs to 15 residues. CDR1 and CDR2 from the germline V gene are SGHDT and YYEEEE. With 2 bases removed from V and 1 base from J, the gap between germline ends came to 12 bases. This record belongs to a study of cytotoxic CD8 clonotypes in ibrutinib-treated CLL. Generated by immunoSEQ multiplex PCR, the TCRdb table keeps only in-frame clones and is missing some. The sample includes 95,000 to 100,000 clones, 78% of them seen just once. The TCR comes from a human donor with chronic lymphocytic leukemia. The rearrangement uses TRBV5-6 and TRBJ1-1, with a tentative D call TRBD1 (5 bases). The sequences come from PBMCs, collected after 12 months of ibrutinib treatment. The CDR3 coding sequence is TGTGCCAGCAGCTTTCTCGGGAGGGGGAACACTGAAGCTTTCTTT. Its protein is CASSFLGRGNTEAFF.